These 29 T cell receptor beta chains originate from one sample sequenced in a study of shared clonotypes between healthy human individuals. Sequencing used immunoSEQ multiplex PCR; TCRdb keeps in-frame clones, though not all of them. Of about 1 million clones in the sample, more than 65% were seen once. The sequencing sample was made of memory CD4+ T cells sorted from blood. As for subset: CD45RA-negative fraction. The receptors derive from a man between 18 and 35 years old in good health.

The chain employs TRBV6-5 and TRBJ1-1, with D possibly matching TRBD1 (5 bases). Germline V gene lookup returns CDR1 MNHEY and CDR2 SVGAGI. This CDR3 has 16 residues. Trimming removed 0 bases at V and 3 bases at J, with 14 bases between. The CDR3 spells CASSYSAGKWDTEAFF. CDR3 coding DNA: TGTGCCAGCAGTTACTCGGCAGGGAAATGGGACACTGAAGCTTTCTTT.

This rearrangement joins TRBV7-6 to TRBJ1-1; possibly TRBD1 for D (6 bases). V dropped 5 bases and J dropped 0 bases, with 13 bases sitting between them. CDR1 and CDR2 (germline): SGHVS, FNYEAQ. The CDR3 is 15 amino acids. CDR3 nucleotide sequence: TGTGCCAGCAGCCCCCGGGGGCTACTGAACACTGAAGCTTTCTTT. Translation: CASSPRGLLNTEAFF.

The count of this clone is one. This rearrangement joins TRBV27 to TRBJ2-1; 9 nucleotides agree with TRBD2. The V gene end was trimmed by 0 bases and the J gene end by 5 bases; junction bases not matched to a gene: 5. CDR3 size: 16 residues. Germline loops: CDR1 MNHEY, CDR2 SMNVEV (reference sequence). CDR3 sequence: CASSLSWLAGNNEQFF. CDR3 DNA: TGTGCCAGCAGTTTATCGTGGCTAGCGGGGAACAATGAGCAGTTCTTC.

This chain connects TRBV30 to TRBJ1-2, with 7 bases that match TRBD1. The germline V gene has CDR1 GTSNPN and CDR2 SVGIG (reference sequence). The CDR3 consists of 12 residues. J lost 7 bases, V lost 4 bases, and 6 bases had no gene match. This chain's CDR3 is CAWKQGVGGYTF. CDR3 in DNA: TGTGCCTGGAAGCAGGGGGTTGGTGGCTACACCTTC.

The rearrangement uses TRBV19 and TRBJ1-2, with 8 bases matching TRBD1. The V gene end was trimmed by 3 bases and the J gene end by 2 bases; junction bases not matched to a gene: 5. The CDR3 consists of 15 residues. Germline CDR1 LNHDA, CDR2 SQIVND (reference sequence). The CDR3 DNA reads as TGTGCCAGTAGTATCCTGACAGGGGCGAACTATGGCTACACCTTC. It specifies CASSILTGANYGYTF.

The chain combines TRBV5-1 with TRBJ2-5, with D perhaps matching TRBD2 (6 bases). Germline V gene data show CDR1 as SGHRS and CDR2 as YFSETQ. Trimming removed 2 bases from V and 2 bases from J, with 16 bases in between. This CDR3 spans 16 amino acids. Here the CDR3 reads CASSLQLARPQETQYF. The DNA for the CDR3 is TGCGCCAGCAGCTTACAACTAGCCCGCCCTCAAGAGACCCAGTACTTC.

The chain carries TRBV7-9 and TRBJ1-3, with a tentative D call TRBD1 (6 bases). This CDR3 has 14 amino acids. Germline lookup yields CDR1 SEHNR and CDR2 FQNEAQ (reference sequence). V gave up 3 bases and J gave up 3 bases, with 9 bases separating them. CDR3 in amino acids: CASSLQGFGNTIYF. CDR3 bases: TGTGCCAGCAGCTTGCAGGGGTTTGGAAACACCATATATTTT.

V is TRBV7-2 and J is TRBJ2-6; TRBD1 matches 8 bases. Germline lookup yields CDR1 SGHTA and CDR2 FQGNSA. The ends lost 1 base at V and 0 bases at J; junction bases unmatched: 5. The length of the CDR3 is 18 residues. CDR3 DNA: TGTGCCAGCAGCTTAGGGTCAGGGGGCTCCTCTGGGGCCAACGTCCTGACTTTC. Its translation: CASSLGSGGSSGANVLTF.

The gene calls are TRBV10-1 and TRBJ2-1, with TRBD2 matching 8 bases. Germline-derived CDR1 and CDR2 are WNHNN and SYGVQD (reference sequence). J lost 7 bases, V lost 2 bases, and 4 bases had no gene match. CDR3 size: 14 residues. The DNA of the CDR3 is TGCGCCAGCAGTGAGCTCCGCGGGGGGAATGAGCAGTTCTTC. Translated: CASSELRGGNEQFF.

This clone was picked up a small number of times. The chain joins TRBV5-5 to TRBJ1-1; weak D call: TRBD1 (5 bases). V was trimmed by 2 bases and J by 0 bases, leaving 14 bases between them. Germline-derived CDR1 and CDR2 are SGHKS and YYEKEE (reference sequence). The CDR3 loop spans 16 amino acids. CDR3 amino acids: CASSLSRASMNTEAFF. The CDR3 region has the DNA TGTGCCAGCAGCTTAAGCAGGGCCTCCATGAACACTGAAGCTTTCTTT. Supplemented by reference TRBV5-5 and TRBJ1-1, the full variable domain reads DAGVTQSPTHLIKTRGQQVTLRCSPISGHKSVSWYQQVLGQGPQFIFQYYEKEERGRGNFPDRFSARQFPNYSSELNVNALLLGDSALYLCASSLSRASMNTEAFFGQGTRLTVV.

The chain is built from TRBV7-9 and TRBJ2-1, with 9 bases aligning to TRBD2. The V segment lost 2 bases and the J segment 4 bases; nucleotides outside the gene matches: 6. Germline CDR1 and CDR2: SEHNR and FQNEAQ (reference sequence). CDR3 length: 16 residues. CDR3 loop: CASSLSAGGNYNEQFF. The CDR3, as DNA: TGTGCCAGCAGCTTATCCGCGGGGGGGAATTACAATGAGCAGTTCTTC.

In nucleotides, the CDR3 is TGTGCCAGCAGCTTAACTCAGGGCAACACCATATATTTT. Amino acids: CASSLTQGNTIYF. This chain links TRBV7-3 with TRBJ1-3; weak D call: TRBD1 (5 bases). CDR3 size: 13 residues. Looked up from germline, CDR1 is SGHTA and CDR2 is FQGTGA. V lost 0 bases and J lost 7, with 7 bases in between.

V and J are TRBV29-1 and TRBJ2-3; 16 nucleotides agree with TRBD2. CDR1 and CDR2 (germline): SQVTM, ANQGSEA. The CDR3 sequence is 14 residues long. The junction had 8 bases not matched to a gene; V was cut back by 6 bases and J by 11 bases. The CDR3 sequence: CSVAGTSGGVKQYF. The CDR3 DNA reads TGCAGCGTCGCCGGGACTAGCGGGGGGGTGAAGCAGTATTTT.

The rearrangement links TRBV11-3 to TRBJ2-3, with D tentatively TRBD2 (5 bases). Per the germline V gene, CDR1 is SGHNT and CDR2 is YENEEA. The CDR3 is made up of 15 amino acids. Trimming pared 0 bases from V and 0 bases from J, leaving 7 bases between. DNA for the CDR3: TGTGCCAGCAGCTTAGACGGGGTTAGCACAGATACGCAGTATTTT. It specifies CASSLDGVSTDTQYF.

V gene TRBV14 combines with J gene TRBJ2-7, with D uncertain. The germline V and J ends were trimmed by 4 bases and 6 bases, with 10 bases remaining between them. The germline V gene has CDR1 SGHDN and CDR2 FVKESK. The CDR3 covers 12 residues. The CDR3 sequence: CASSRRPSEQYF. In DNA, the CDR3 is TGTGCCAGCAGCCGAAGACCTAGCGAGCAGTACTTC. Supplemented by reference TRBV14 and TRBJ2-7, the full variable domain reads EAGVTQFPSHSVIEKGQTVTLRCDPISGHDNLYWYRRVMGKEIKFLLHFVKESKQDESGMPNNRFLAERTGGTYSTLKVQPAELEDSGVYFCASSRRPSEQYFGPGTRLTVT.

The rearrangement joins TRBV6-6 to TRBJ2-5; D not resolved. CDR3 length: 13 residues. The V and J ends lost 5 bases and 2 bases respectively, with 9 bases between them. The germline CDR1 and CDR2 sequences are MNHNY and SVGAGI (reference sequence). CDR3 DNA: TGTGCCAGCAGTCTAGGACCACAAGAGACCCAGTACTTC. The encoded protein is CASSLGPQETQYF.

The chain couples TRBV9 to TRBJ2-5; 12 nucleotides line up with TRBD1. The V gene end was trimmed by 0 bases and the J gene end by 4 bases; junction bases not matched to a gene: 4. The V gene's germline CDR1 is SGDLS and CDR2 YYNGEE. This CDR3 has 16 residues. The CDR3 nucleotides are TGTGCCAGCAGCGTAGCTCAGGGACAGGGGGCAGAGACCCAGTACTTC. This translates into CASSVAQGQGAETQYF.

The rearrangement joins TRBV4-3 to TRBJ2-7; a possible D gene is TRBD2 (6 bases). The germline V gene encodes CDR1 LGHNA and CDR2 YSLEER. V was cut by 4 bases and J by 1 base, with 11 bases left in between. The CDR3 contains 14 residues. CDR3 amino acids: CASSPLGGSYEQYF. The DNA for the CDR3 is TGCGCCAGCAGCCCCCTCGGGGGATCCTACGAGCAGTACTTC.

The chain combines TRBV29-1 with TRBJ2-7; D is possibly TRBD1 or TRBD2 (5 bases each). This CDR3 contains 13 residues. Trimming shortened V by 7 bases and J by 2 bases, and 15 bases separated the two germline ends. Per germline, CDR1 SQVTM and CDR2 ANQGSEA. Here the CDR3 reads CSARGFATYEQYF. CDR3 nucleotide sequence: TGCAGCGCCCGGGGCTTTGCTACCTACGAGCAGTACTTC.

The count of this clone is one. The chain has TRBV9 and TRBJ1-1; no clear D gene. CDR3 length equals 17 residues. Germline assignment: CDR1 SGDLS and CDR2 YYNGEE. Trimming removed 3 bases from V and 0 bases from J, with 18 bases in between. The CDR3 sequence: CASSGSQGRQMNTEAFF. The CDR3 DNA reads TGTGCCAGCAGCGGTAGCCAAGGACGCCAAATGAACACTGAAGCTTTCTTT.

The chain is built from TRBV5-4 and TRBJ2-2; D is possibly TRBD1 (6 bases). The V gene's germline CDR1 is SGHNT and CDR2 YYREEE (reference sequence). CDR3 length: 16 residues. V was pared by 4 bases and J by 1 base, with 14 bases between. The CDR3 nucleotides read TGTGCCAGCAGCCCTGGACAGTTAGGGAACACCGGGGAGCTGTTTTTT. Residues: CASSPGQLGNTGELFF. The whole variable domain, remainder taken from reference TRBV5-4 and TRBJ2-2, is ETGVTQSPTHLIKTRGQQVTLRCSSQSGHNTVSWYQQALGQGPQFIFQYYREEENGRGNFPPRFSGLQFPNYSSELNVNALELDDSALYLCASSPGQLGNTGELFFGEGSRLTVL.

The rearrangement uses TRBV6-5 and TRBJ1-2; D is ambiguous. V was shortened by 2 bases and J by 1 base, with 8 bases between the two germline ends. The CDR3 is 14 residues long. Looked up from germline, CDR1 is MNHEY and CDR2 is SVGAGI. CDR3: CASSYAADNYGYTF. In DNA, the CDR3 is TGTGCCAGCAGTTACGCGGCGGATAACTATGGCTACACCTTC.

V and J are TRBV10-2 and TRBJ2-3; 9 positions agree with TRBD2. Germline CDR1 is WSHSY and CDR2 is SAAADI. The CDR3 has 17 residues. After removal of 7 bases from V and 2 bases from J, the junction contained 13 bases not matched to a gene. The CDR3 loop reads CASKNFLAGIITDTQYF. Here the CDR3 DNA reads TGCGCCAGCAAAAATTTCCTAGCGGGGATCATCACAGATACGCAGTATTTT.

The rearrangement links TRBV2 to TRBJ1-2, with 7 bases matching TRBD1. The V and J ends lost 7 bases and 2 bases, in that order; junction bases with no gene match: 13. This CDR3 contains 16 residues. Germline-derived CDR1 and CDR2 are SNHLY and FYNNEI. CDR3 region: CASTLKGAAPNYGYTF. Here the CDR3 DNA reads TGTGCCAGCACCCTTAAGGGGGCAGCACCGAACTATGGCTACACCTTC.

This clone was seen only a few times. The rearrangement links TRBV15 to TRBJ2-6; D ambiguous. Trimming cost V 0 bases and J 5 bases, with 8 bases left between them. The CDR3 sequence is 15 residues long. CDR1 is LNHNV, CDR2 YYDKDF, per germline (reference sequence). CDR3 loop: CATSREDLRANVLTF. CDR3 bases: TGTGCCACCAGCAGAGAAGACCTCAGGGCCAACGTCCTGACTTTC.

V gene TRBV29-1 combines with J gene TRBJ1-6; 10 bases match TRBD1. Germline CDR1 reads SQVTM; CDR2 reads ANQGSEA. The V and J ends lost 6 bases and 10 bases, in that order; junction bases with no gene match: 9. The CDR3 length is 14 residues. The CDR3: CSVRGQGKGSPLHF. The CDR3 DNA is TGCAGCGTGAGGGGACAGGGGAAAGGGTCACCCCTCCACTTT. Supplemented by reference TRBV29-1 and TRBJ1-6, the full variable domain reads SAVISQKPSRDICQRGTSLTIQCQVDSQVTMMFWYRQQPGQSLTLIATANQGSEATYESGFVIDKFPISRPNLTFSTLTVSNMSPEDSSIYLCSVRGQGKGSPLHFGNGTRLTVT.

The CDR3 reads CASSPRRNEKLFF. CDR3 nucleotide sequence: TGTGCCAGCAGCCCTCGGCGTAATGAAAAACTGTTTTTT. The rearrangement uses TRBV7-2 and TRBJ1-4; D ambiguous. CDR3 length: 13 residues. Trimming shortened V by 5 bases and J by 4 bases, and 8 bases separated the two germline ends. The germline V gene encodes CDR1 SGHTA and CDR2 FQGNSA.

The chain couples TRBV2 to TRBJ2-2; 14 bases agree with TRBD2. The CDR3 has 17 residues. The germline V gene has CDR1 SNHLY and CDR2 FYNNEI. Trimming removed 2 bases from V and 5 bases from J; junction bases left unmatched: 4. The DNA for the CDR3 is TGTGCCAGCAGTGAAATGCGACTAGCGGGAGGGACCGGGGAGCTGTTTTTT. Its protein product is CASSEMRLAGGTGELFF. Drawing the rest from reference TRBV2 and TRBJ2-2, the complete variable domain is EPEVTQTPSHQVTQMGQEVILRCVPISNHLYFYWYRQILGQKVEFLVSFYNNEISEKSEIFDDQFSVERPDGSNFTLKIRSTKLEDSAMYFCASSEMRLAGGTGELFFGEGSRLTVL.

The rearrangement joins TRBV18 to TRBJ2-2, with a possible D match to TRBD1 (7 bases). The CDR3 has 15 residues. Germline CDR1 and CDR2: KGHSH and LQKENI. V was trimmed by 3 bases and J by 6 bases, leaving 14 bases between them. The CDR3 region has the DNA TGTGCCAGCTCACCTCGACAGGGAGGATCCGGGGAGCTGTTTTTT. This encodes CASSPRQGGSGELFF.